The 26 T cell receptor beta chains below were found in one sample sequenced in a study of blood T cell repertoires in COVID-19. TCRdb's table, derived via immunoSEQ multiplex PCR, lists solely in-frame clones and lacks some. There are around 100,000 clones in the sample; roughly four fifths occur only once, and about 5% lies in the top ten. The sample was peripheral blood. All receptors come from a man between 60 and 70 years old with acute or convalescent COVID-19.

V and J are TRBV11-2 and TRBJ1-4; 7 bases line up with TRBD1. Germline-derived CDR1 and CDR2 are SGHAT and FQNNGV. V lost 5 bases to trimming and J lost 4 bases; unmatched junction nucleotides: 4. The CDR3 runs to 14 residues. Here the CDR3 reads CASSRTGVNEKLFF. As DNA, the CDR3 is TGTGCCAGCAGCCGGACAGGCGTTAATGAAAAACTGTTTTTT.

This chain joins TRBV7-2 and TRBJ2-1; 11 positions match TRBD1. The CDR3 length is 17 residues. The V gene end was trimmed by 5 bases and the J gene end by 3 bases; junction bases not matched to a gene: 9. CDR1 is SGHTA, CDR2 FQGNSA, per germline. CDR3 protein: CASSPTSGTGGYNEQFF. The CDR3 nucleotides read TGTGCCAGCAGCCCCACTTCCGGGACAGGGGGCTACAATGAGCAGTTCTTC.

The chain combines TRBV9 with TRBJ2-5; 10 bases fit TRBD2. Trimming took 0 bases from V and 2 from J; bases not matched to a gene: 7. This CDR3 is built from 17 residues. The germline CDR1 and CDR2 sequences are SGDLS and YYNGEE. The CDR3 coding sequence is TGTGCCAGCAGCGTAGGGGCTTCGACTAGCGGGCAAGAGACCCAGTACTTC. Its translation: CASSVGASTSGQETQYF.

Only one count was recorded for this clone. The chain joins TRBV9 to TRBJ2-3, with D possibly matching TRBD1 (6 bases). The V end lost 4 bases, the J end lost 0 bases, and 12 bases lay between the germline ends. There are 15 residues in the CDR3. Germline V gives CDR1 SGDLS, CDR2 YYNGEE. DNA of the CDR3: TGTGCCAGCAGCTTCTCACAGGGTAGCACAGATACGCAGTATTTT. This encodes CASSFSQGSTDTQYF.

The sample holds one count of this clone. The rearrangement joins TRBV7-2 to TRBJ2-5, with D possibly matching TRBD2 (5 bases). The CDR3 contains 14 residues. CDR1 and CDR2 from the germline V gene are SGHTA and FQGNSA. V was shortened by 2 bases and J by 3 bases, with 10 bases between the two germline ends. For the CDR3, the DNA is TGTGCCAGCAGCTTAAGTGGGAGTAAAGAGACCCAGTACTTC. This codes for CASSLSGSKETQYF.

This clone has only one observation. The CDR3 nucleotides are TGCGCCAGCAGCCAAGATTTACTAGCGGGATACGAGCAGTACTTC. It yields the protein CASSQDLLAGYEQYF. This sequence joins TRBV4-1 and TRBJ2-7; 10 bases agree with TRBD2. Germline V gene data show CDR1 as MGHRA and CDR2 as YSYEKL. The CDR3 length is 15 residues. The V gene end was trimmed by 0 bases and the J gene end by 4 bases; junction bases not matched to a gene: 3.

The chain uses TRBV9 and TRBJ2-1; D remains ambiguous. V was clipped by 4 bases and J by 7 bases, with 6 bases between them. Germline-derived CDR1 and CDR2 are SGDLS and YYNGEE. The CDR3 sequence is 11 residues long. CDR3 bases: TGTGCCAGCAGCTTCGGTAATGAGCAGTTCTTC. Encoded protein: CASSFGNEQFF.

The chain is built from TRBV3-1 (or the pseudogene TRBV3-2) and TRBJ1-2; the D gene is possibly TRBD1 (5 bases). CDR3 length: 17 amino acids. Trimming took 0 bases from V and 1 from J, leaving 15 bases between them. Germline CDR1 reads LGHDT; CDR2 reads YNNKEL (reference sequence). CDR3 region: CASSQEVSAGFNYGYTF. The CDR3 DNA follows: TGTGCCAGCAGCCAAGAGGTATCTGCAGGGTTTAACTATGGCTACACCTTC.

This rearrangement joins TRBV11-2 to TRBJ2-7, with a weak D call TRBD2 (6 bases). Germline CDR1 and CDR2: SGHAT and FQNNGV. V lost 3 bases to trimming and J lost 3 bases, with 15 bases between them. This CDR3 has 15 residues. CDR3 in DNA: TGTGCCAGCAGCTTGCGGGACTCGCAAAACTACGAGCAGTACTTC. Translation: CASSLRDSQNYEQYF.

This clone showed up just a few times. The chain couples TRBV6-5 to TRBJ1-6; D gene unclear. The germline V and J ends were trimmed by 6 bases and 0 bases, with 9 bases remaining between them. This CDR3 comprises 15 residues. Germline CDR1 reads MNHEY; CDR2 reads SVGAGI. The CDR3 protein is CASRVLSSYNSPLHF. The CDR3 region has the DNA TGTGCCAGCAGGGTCTTGAGCTCCTATAATTCACCCCTCCACTTT.

The chain joins TRBV6-2 or TRBV6-3 to TRBJ2-3, with unresolved D. Germline CDR1 and CDR2: MNHEY and SVGEGT. The ends were cut back, 2 bases at V and 3 bases at J, with 3 bases in the middle. The CDR3 sequence is 12 residues long. The CDR3 DNA follows: TGTGCCAGCAGTTACCTTACAGATACGCAGTATTTT. Residues: CASSYLTDTQYF.

CDR3 sequence (DNA): TGTGCCAGCAGCCCCACCGGGACTCCCTACAATGAGCAGTTCTTC. Protein: CASSPTGTPYNEQFF. This chain connects TRBV7-2 to TRBJ2-1; TRBD2 might be the D (6 bases). The germline V gene encodes CDR1 SGHTA and CDR2 FQGNSA. The CDR3 runs to 15 residues. Trimming removed 5 bases from V and 2 bases from J, with 13 bases in between.

This clone was found a few times. The chain joins TRBV10-2 to TRBJ1-1; weak D call: TRBD1 (5 bases). The germline CDR1 and CDR2 sequences are WSHSY and SAAADI. V was trimmed by 4 bases and J by 6 bases, leaving 15 bases between them. The CDR3 spans 14 residues. The CDR3 sequence: CASSATTAWSEAFF. The DNA for the CDR3 is TGCGCCAGCAGTGCCACGACAGCCTGGTCTGAAGCTTTCTTT.

This CDR3 reads CASSEGESTDTQYF. The CDR3 DNA reads as TGTGCCAGCAGCGAGGGAGAAAGCACAGATACGCAGTATTTT. V usage is TRBV9 and J usage is TRBJ2-3; weak D call: TRBD2 (5 bases). Between the trimmed V and J ends, which lost 3 bases and 0 bases, there was a span of 8 bases. CDR3 length equals 14 residues. In germline, CDR1 is SGDLS, CDR2 YYNGEE.

The chain joins TRBV7-9 to TRBJ2-7; 8 bases match TRBD1. The CDR3 totals 17 residues. The trim removed 6 bases at V and 2 bases at J, leaving 15 bases unmatched. The germline V gene has CDR1 SEHNR and CDR2 FQNEAQ (reference sequence). The CDR3 DNA is TGTGCCAGCAGTCCCACCTTCGCCGGGACAGGTGCCTACGAGCAGTACTTC. Protein sequence: CASSPTFAGTGAYEQYF.

The rearrangement links TRBV5-1 to TRBJ2-7; possibly TRBD2 for D (5 bases). V gave up 0 bases and J gave up 0 bases, with 7 bases separating them. Germline-derived CDR1 and CDR2 are SGHRS and YFSETQ. The CDR3 sequence is 14 residues long. CDR3 nucleotides: TGCGCCAGCAGCTTGGGTCGGGACTCCTACGAGCAGTACTTC. Translation: CASSLGRDSYEQYF.

This clone has more than one count but fewer than ten. The J gene is TRBJ1-5, the V gene TRBV18, with D perhaps matching TRBD1 (5 bases). V was clipped by 6 bases and J by 1 base, with 10 bases between them. This CDR3 has 14 residues. Germline V gene data show CDR1 as KGHSH and CDR2 as LQKENI. CDR3 in amino acids: CASSLDRSNQPQHF. The DNA of the CDR3 is TGTGCCAGCTCGCTCGACAGAAGCAATCAGCCCCAGCATTTT.

The V gene is TRBV27, the J gene TRBJ1-1; no clear D. CDR1 and CDR2 (germline): MNHEY, SMNVEV (reference sequence). The CDR3 covers 13 residues. Between the trimmed V and J ends, which lost 4 bases and 1 base, there was a span of 7 bases. CDR3: CASSWRPNTEAFF. The DNA of the CDR3 is TGTGCCAGCAGTTGGAGGCCGAACACTGAAGCTTTCTTT.

This rearrangement joins TRBV6-1 to TRBJ1-2, with 8 bases that match TRBD1. Losses at the gene ends were 0 bases for V and 4 bases for J; bases not matched to a gene: 4. The CDR3 covers 15 residues. Germline V lookup: CDR1 MNHNS, CDR2 SASEGT. CDR3 region: CASSEARDRPYGYTF. The CDR3 region has the DNA TGTGCCAGCAGTGAAGCGAGGGACAGGCCCTATGGCTACACCTTC.

The chain is built from TRBV7-3 and TRBJ2-1; 10 nucleotides align to TRBD2. The V and J ends lost 5 bases and 0 bases, in that order; junction bases with no gene match: 10. The V gene's germline CDR1 is SGHTA and CDR2 FQGTGA. The CDR3 length is 18 residues. The CDR3 reads CASSPLPSGSGSYNEQFF. The CDR3 DNA reads as TGTGCCAGCAGCCCTCTCCCTAGCGGGAGCGGCTCCTACAATGAGCAGTTCTTC.

The chain links TRBV24-1 to TRBJ1-2, with TRBD1 identical over 10 bases. The CDR3 contains 17 residues. Trimming cost V 3 bases and J 3 bases; bases outside gene matches: 9. Germline V gives CDR1 KGHDR, CDR2 SFDVKD. CDR3 loop: CATSDRTGGWLYYGYTF. The CDR3 nucleotides are TGTGCCACCAGTGATCGGACAGGGGGTTGGCTTTACTATGGCTACACCTTC.

This rearrangement joins TRBV6-2 or TRBV6-3 to TRBJ1-1; maybe TRBD1 (6 bases). V shed 5 bases and J shed 3 bases, with 16 bases lying between them. Germline CDR1 reads MNHEY; CDR2 reads SVGEGT. The CDR3 contains 15 residues. CDR3 DNA: TGTGCCAGCAGTCTTAAACAGGGTCGGGACACTGAAGCTTTCTTT. Amino acid sequence: CASSLKQGRDTEAFF.

The genes are TRBV9 and TRBJ2-7; 7 nucleotides match TRBD2. V trimming: 2 bases; J trimming: 1 base; junction bases outside the gene matches: 6. Germline CDR1 SGDLS, CDR2 YYNGEE. The CDR3 is 15 residues long. The CDR3 bases are TGTGCCAGCAGCGTTTCCGGGACTACTTCCTACGAGCAGTACTTC. Translating it yields CASSVSGTTSYEQYF.

The rearrangement links TRBV2 to TRBJ2-7; TRBD2 matches 7 bases. V shed 1 base, J shed 2 bases, and the junction held 5 bases outside the gene matches. Germline V gives CDR1 SNHLY, CDR2 FYNNEI. The CDR3 consists of 15 residues. The CDR3 DNA reads as TGTGCCAGCAGTGAAGTAACGGGAGGAGCCTACGAGCAGTACTTC. It translates to CASSEVTGGAYEQYF. Supplemented by reference TRBV2 and TRBJ2-7, the full variable domain reads EPEVTQTPSHQVTQMGQEVILRCVPISNHLYFYWYRQILGQKVEFLVSFYNNEISEKSEIFDDQFSVERPDGSNFTLKIRSTKLEDSAMYFCASSEVTGGAYEQYFGPGTRLTVT.

The chain uses TRBV11-3 and TRBJ2-2, with 10 bases lining up with TRBD2. Germline CDR1 SGHNT, CDR2 YENEEA. V trimming: 7 bases; J trimming: 3 bases; junction bases outside the gene matches: 5. This CDR3 has 15 amino acids. The CDR3 region has the DNA TGTGCCAGCACCGAAGCGGGGGGGCACACCGGGGAGCTGTTTTTT. Residues: CASTEAGGHTGELFF. The full variable domain, completed using reference TRBV11-3 and TRBJ2-2, is EAGVVQSPRYKIIEKKQPVAFWCNPISGHNTLYWYLQNLGQGPELLIRYENEEAVDDSQLPKDRFSAERLKGVDSTLKIQPAELGDSAVYLCASTEAGGHTGELFFGEGSRLTVL.

This chain links TRBV5-1 with TRBJ2-7; perhaps TRBD1 as D (6 bases). The ends were cut back, 5 bases at V and 5 bases at J, with 11 bases in the middle. In germline, CDR1 is SGHRS, CDR2 YFSETQ. This CDR3 is built from 12 residues. The CDR3 region has the DNA TGCGCCAGCAGACCAACAGGGAACGAGCAGTACTTC. The encoded protein is CASRPTGNEQYF. The full variable domain, rest sourced from reference TRBV5-1 and TRBJ2-7, is KAGVTQTPRYLIKTRGQQVTLSCSPISGHRSVSWYQQTPGQGLQFLFEYFSETQRNKGNFPGRFSGRQFSNSRSEMNVSTLELGDSALYLCASRPTGNEQYFGPGTRLTVT.